This T cell receptor (beta chain) emerged from a study of CD8 T cell repertoires and HIV-1 epitope variants. Study-wide context: Tested: three Gag epitope families, Nef HW9 and YT9. Enriched T cells were co-cultured with equal autologous T cell-negative cells. 1M T cells were kept uncultured as a baseline.

The CDR3 is made up of 15 amino acids. Trimming pared 3 bases from V and 5 bases from J, leaving 13 bases between. From germline, CDR1 is ENHRY and CDR2 SYGVKD. In regard to this clone: Its antigen is not identified.

On the immunoSEQ platform, TCR beta CDR3s were sequenced at survey depth. Produced via immunoSEQ multiplex PCR; TCRdb's table is partial and in-frame only. The sample contains thousands of clones, 65% to 80% of which appear only once. The V and J genes are TRBV10-3 and TRBJ2-2; D gene unclear. This clonotype originated in a male donor with HIV. Sample: cultured CD8+ T cells derived from PBMCs. The CDR3 nucleotides are TGTGCCATCAGTGAAAATCTAGGCGTTACCGGGGAGCTGTTTTTT. Amino acids: CAISENLGVTGELFF.